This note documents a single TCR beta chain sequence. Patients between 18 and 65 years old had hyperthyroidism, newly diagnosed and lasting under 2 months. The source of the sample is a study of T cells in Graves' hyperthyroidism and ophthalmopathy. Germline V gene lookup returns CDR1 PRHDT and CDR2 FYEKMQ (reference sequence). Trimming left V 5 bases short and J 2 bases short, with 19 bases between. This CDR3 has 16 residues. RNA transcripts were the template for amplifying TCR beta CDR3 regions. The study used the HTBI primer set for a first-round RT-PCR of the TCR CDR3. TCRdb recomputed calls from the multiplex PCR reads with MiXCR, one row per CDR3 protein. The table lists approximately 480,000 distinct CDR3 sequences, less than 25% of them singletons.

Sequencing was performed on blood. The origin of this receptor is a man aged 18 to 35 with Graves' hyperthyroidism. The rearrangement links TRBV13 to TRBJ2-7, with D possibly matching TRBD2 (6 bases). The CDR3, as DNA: TGTGCCAGCAGCAGATACGGAGGAGGGATACCCTACGAGCAGTACTTC. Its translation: CASSRYGGGIPYEQYF.